The rows below give T cell receptor beta chains drawn from one sample of a study of CXCR3-negative and CXCR3-positive naive CD8 T cells. From the 5' RACE reads, TCRdb lists one entry per CDR3 protein and no DNA. The data include around 65,000 distinct CDR3 sequences; the top ten clones carry about 0.7%. Sample: naive CXCR3+ CD8+ T cells from blood. Receptor source: a human donor in good health. Some clones in this sample may be carry-over from other donors' samples. Both conserved end residues are part of each CDR3.

J,length,V,CDR3
TRBJ2-1,17,TRBV9,CASSPRQGGSSYNEQFF
TRBJ2-1,13,TRBV4-3,CASSQDMGYEQFF
TRBJ2-1,13,TRBV7-3,CAGSIDLYNEQFF
TRBJ2-1,17,TRBV18,CASSPGRGAHSYNEQFF
TRBJ2-1,15,TRBV7-9,CASSWTEGTNNEQFF
TRBJ2-5,16,TRBV5-1,CASSLERGPSQETQYF
TRBJ2-6,15,TRBV12-3/TRBV12-4,CASSLGDSGANVLTF
TRBJ1-5,12,TRBV7-6,CASSDQGGPQHF
TRBJ2-1,18,TRBV7-2,CASSLHSREAGAYNEQFF
TRBJ1-1,14,TRBV9,CASSTDGGGTEAFF
TRBJ2-5,12,TRBV29-1,CSVVVDKETQYF
TRBJ2-1,16,TRBV10-3,CAISESRGASVNEQFF
TRBJ2-1,15,TRBV27,CASSLSAVTYNEQFF
TRBJ2-7,12,TRBV19,CASSIGTYEQYF
TRBJ2-2,15,TRBV7-9,CASSLPSRYTGELFF
TRBJ2-5,17,TRBV2,CASSIRPGLADQETQYF
TRBJ2-1,13,TRBV27,CASSSYQGNEQSF
TRBJ1-1,14,TRBV27,CASSPGQDNTEAFF
TRBJ2-2,13,TRBV7-2,CASSSGLAGDWFF
TRBJ2-5,18,TRBV4-3,CASSQGGASGGYQETQYF
TRBJ2-2,14,TRBV3-1,CASSPRPAPGELFF
TRBJ2-3,16,TRBV7-6,CASRTPQGFDSDTQYF
TRBJ2-5,15,TRBV6-2/TRBV6-3,CASIGQLGSQETQYF
TRBJ2-1,17,TRBV12-3/TRBV12-4,CASSPWTSGVIYNEQFF
TRBJ2-3,18,TRBV29-1,CSVEGGGRYSVDTDMQYF
TRBJ2-3,15,TRBV11-2,CASSPVFRTTDTQYF
TRBJ2-2,16,TRBV9,CASSVAGTSTTGELFF
TRBJ2-1,14,TRBV20-1,CSARDQGLYNEQFF
TRBJ2-3,17,TRBV28,CASSPRPGAQGTDTQYF
TRBJ2-5,17,TRBV7-8,CASSVTGERGTGETQYF
TRBJ2-5,12,TRBV29-1,CSIRTSGETQYF
TRBJ2-1,15,TRBV6-2/TRBV6-3,CASSYPGAGSNEQFF
TRBJ2-4,17,TRBV5-1,CASSLVGSGDRKNIQYF
TRBJ1-1,14,TRBV10-3,CAIRATGMSTEAFF
TRBJ2-5,14,TRBV6-5,CASRLGLAYETQYF
TRBJ2-1,14,TRBV12-3/TRBV12-4,CASSLAGGYNEQFF
TRBJ1-1,17,TRBV7-3,CASSSGPGTGPNTEAFF
TRBJ2-1,13,TRBV14,CASSHTNYNEQFF
TRBJ2-2,16,TRBV19,CASSTRGQGDTGELFF
TRBJ2-2,16,TRBV9,CASSVAQGANTGELFF
TRBJ2-1,15,TRBV6-4,CASSDTGSGANEQFF
TRBJ2-1,15,TRBV12-3/TRBV12-4,CASSSLGGFYNEQFF
TRBJ1-2,13,TRBV9,CASSWGQGDGYTF
TRBJ2-7,14,TRBV9,CASSVGTDSYEQYF
TRBJ1-2,15,TRBV29-1,CSAERQLETNYGYTF
TRBJ1-1,15,TRBV6-6,CASRYGTTGHTEAFF
TRBJ1-1,13,TRBV21-1,CATIPGENTEAFF
TRBJ1-2,14,TRBV4-2,CASSQDSLNYGYTF
TRBJ1-2,12,TRBV6-5,CASSSLNYGYTF
TRBJ2-5,14,TRBV9,CASSSYHSGGPEDF
TRBJ1-1,11,TRBV7-3,CASSEGSEAFF
TRBJ1-1,15,TRBV5-4,CASSLDPGMNTEAFF